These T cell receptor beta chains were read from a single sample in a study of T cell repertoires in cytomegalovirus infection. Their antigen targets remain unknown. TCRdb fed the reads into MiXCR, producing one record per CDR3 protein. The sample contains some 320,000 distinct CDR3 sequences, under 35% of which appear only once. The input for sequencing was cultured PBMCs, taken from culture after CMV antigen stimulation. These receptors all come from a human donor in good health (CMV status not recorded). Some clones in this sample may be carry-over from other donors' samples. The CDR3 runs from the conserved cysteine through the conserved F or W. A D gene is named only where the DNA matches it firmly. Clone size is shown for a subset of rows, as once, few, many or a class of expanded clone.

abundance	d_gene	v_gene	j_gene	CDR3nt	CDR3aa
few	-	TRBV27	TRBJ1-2	TGTGCCAGCAGTTTATCAGGGGCGGGGATTGGCTACACCTTC	CASSLSGAGIGYTF
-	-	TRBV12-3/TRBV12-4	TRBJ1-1	TGTGCCAGCAGTCGACCAGGGAACACTGAAGCTTTCTTT	CASSRPGNTEAFF
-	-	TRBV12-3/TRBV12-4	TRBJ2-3	TGTGCCTCCCTAAGAGGCTCCTCTAGCACAGATACGCAGTATTTT	CASLRGSSSTDTQYF
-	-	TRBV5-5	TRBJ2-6	TGTGCCAGCAGGCGGAACTCTGGGGCCAACGTCCTGACTTTC	CASRRNSGANVLTF
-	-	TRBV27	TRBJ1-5	TGTGCCAGCAGTTTATTCCCGGGGGCTCAGCAGCCCCAGCATTTT	CASSLFPGAQQPQHF
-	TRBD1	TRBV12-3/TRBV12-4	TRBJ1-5	TGTGCCAGCAGTCCCCGGACAGGGGGGATGGCGGGGAATAGGCCCCAGCATTTT	CASSPRTGGMAGNRPQHF
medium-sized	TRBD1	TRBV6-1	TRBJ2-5	TGTGCCAGCAGTGAATTTCGTAGTCGGGGACAGCAAGAGACCCAGTACTTC	CASSEFRSRGQQETQYF
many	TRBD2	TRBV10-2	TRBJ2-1	TGCGCCAGCAGGGATAGCGGGGGGGGAAGCTACAATGAGCAGTTCTTC	CASRDSGGGSYNEQFF
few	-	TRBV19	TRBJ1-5	TGTGCCAGTAGTCTTCTGGCCAGGGGAAGCAATCAGCCCCAGCATTTT	CASSLLARGSNQPQHF
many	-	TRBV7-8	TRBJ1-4	TGTGCCAGCAGCTCACCCAGGGTACGAGAGTCGGCTAATGAAAAACTGTTTTTT	CASSSPRVRESANEKLFF
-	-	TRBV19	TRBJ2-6	TGTGCCAGTAGTATAGGGGGCACTGGGGCCAACGTCCTGACTTTC	CASSIGGTGANVLTF
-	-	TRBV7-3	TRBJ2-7	TGTGCCAGCAGCTTAACCGGACAGCAGTACGAGCAGTACTTC	CASSLTGQQYEQYF
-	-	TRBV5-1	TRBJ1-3	TGCGCCAGCAGCCAGACAGTTAGCTCTGGAAACACCATATATTTT	CASSQTVSSGNTIYF
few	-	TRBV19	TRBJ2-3	TGTGCCAGTAGTAGCCTCTCAAGCGATACGCAGTATTTT	CASSSLSSDTQYF
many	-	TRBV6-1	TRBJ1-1	TGTGCCAGCAGACCGGGACCTCGGCCCATGAACACTGAAGCTTTCTTT	CASRPGPRPMNTEAFF
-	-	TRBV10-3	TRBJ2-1	TGTGCCATCAGTGAAACTAGTCTAGGGAATGAGCAGTTCTTC	CAISETSLGNEQFF
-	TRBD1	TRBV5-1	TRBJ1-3	TGCGCCAGCTCCCCGGTTTTGACAGGGGGCAACTCTGGAAACACCATATATTTT	CASSPVLTGGNSGNTIYF
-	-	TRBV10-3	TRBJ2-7	TGTGCCATCAGTGAGTCGGGCAGGGTAAACTCCTACGAGCAGTACTTC	CAISESGRVNSYEQYF
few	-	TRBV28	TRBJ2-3	TGTGCCAGCAGTTCCCTAGGTCGGGCCTTGTCTGATACGCAGTATTTT	CASSSLGRALSDTQYF
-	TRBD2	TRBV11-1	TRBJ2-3	TGTGCCAGCAGCTTCCTACTAGCGGGGGCAGGCACTAGCACAGATACGCAGTATTTT	CASSFLLAGAGTSTDTQYF
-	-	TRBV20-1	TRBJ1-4	TGCAGTGCTAGCCCCCCCGGGACTTATAATGAAAAACTGTTTTTT	CSASPPGTYNEKLFF
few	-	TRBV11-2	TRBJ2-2	TGTGCCAGCAGCTTAGCCCTGACAAACACCGGGGAGCTGTTTTTT	CASSLALTNTGELFF
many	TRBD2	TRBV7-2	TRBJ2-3	TGTGCCAGCAGCTATTGGCGGGGGGGAACACAAAATACGCAGTATTTT	CASSYWRGGTQNTQYF
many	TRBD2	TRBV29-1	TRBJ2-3	TGCAGCGTTGCGCCTTTAGCGGGGGGGTCGGCGCAGTATTTT	CSVAPLAGGSAQYF
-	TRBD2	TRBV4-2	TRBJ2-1	TGTGCCAGCAGCCAAGATACGGCTAGCGGGAGGCTCTCCTACAATGAGCAGTTCTTC	CASSQDTASGRLSYNEQFF
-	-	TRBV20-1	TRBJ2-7	TGCAGTGCTAGAAAAAGGACAGGGAGGGGCGAGCAGTACTTC	CSARKRTGRGEQYF
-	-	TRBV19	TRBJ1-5	TGTGCCAGTAGTATTAGGTCGGCAAAAAATGGTCAGCCCCAGCATTTT	CASSIRSAKNGQPQHF
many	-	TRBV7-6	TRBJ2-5	TGTGCCAGCAGCTTATATGGAGGGGCTGGGGAGACCCAGTACTTC	CASSLYGGAGETQYF
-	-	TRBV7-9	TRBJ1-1	TGTGCCAGCAGCTTAGACCGAGGCGCTTTCTTT	CASSLDRGAFF
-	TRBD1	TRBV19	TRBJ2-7	TGTGCCAGTAGTGTTACCGGGACAGGGGCCTCCTACGAGCAGTACTTC	CASSVTGTGASYEQYF
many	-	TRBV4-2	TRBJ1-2	TGTGCCAGCAGCCCTGAAGTCAACAGGAGATCTAACTATGGCTACACCTTC	CASSPEVNRRSNYGYTF
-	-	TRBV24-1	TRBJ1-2	TGTGCCACCAGTGACCCCGTCCCGCCGGGACTCCTGCCGTATGGCTACACCTTC	CATSDPVPPGLLPYGYTF
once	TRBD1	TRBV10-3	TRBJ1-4	TGTGCCATCAGTGAATACAGGGGGCATGAAAAACTGTTTTTT	CAISEYRGHEKLFF
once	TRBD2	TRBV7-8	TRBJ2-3	TGTGCCAGCAGCGACCTGAGAGCGGGGGGGGGAGATACGCAGTATTTT	CASSDLRAGGGDTQYF
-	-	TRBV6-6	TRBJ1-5	TGTGCCAGCAGTTTTTCAGGACAGCGAATAAGGGGCCCCAATCAGCCCCAGCATTTT	CASSFSGQRIRGPNQPQHF
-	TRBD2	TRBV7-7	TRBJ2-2	TGTGCTAGTGGTAGCGGGAGTATCACCGGGGAGCTGTTTTTT	CASGSGSITGELFF
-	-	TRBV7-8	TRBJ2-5	TGTGCCAGCAGGCGAGCAGGCAGGAGAGAGACCCAGTACTTC	CASRRAGRRETQYF
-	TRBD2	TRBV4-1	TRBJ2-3	TGCGCCAGCAGCCAGTCAGGACTAGCGGGGGGCACAGATACGCAGTATTTT	CASSQSGLAGGTDTQYF
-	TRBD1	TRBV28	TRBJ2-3	TGTGCCAGCAGTTTAGCCGGACAGGGGGCGCGTACAGATACGCAGTATTTT	CASSLAGQGARTDTQYF
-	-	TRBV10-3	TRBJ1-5	TGTGCCATCAGTCGACAAAGCAATCAGCCCCAGCATTTT	CAISRQSNQPQHF
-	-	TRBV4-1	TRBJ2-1	TGTGCCAGCAGCCAAGAACAGGGGGGGAGCTCCTACAATGAGCAGTTCTTC	CASSQEQGGSSYNEQFF
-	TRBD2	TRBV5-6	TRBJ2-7	TGTGCCAGCAGCCAACTAGGCGGGGGGCCGTCCTACGAGCAGTACTTC	CASSQLGGGPSYEQYF
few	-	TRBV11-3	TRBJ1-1	TGTGCCAGCAGCGCCCGACAGTACACTGAAGCTTTCTTT	CASSARQYTEAFF
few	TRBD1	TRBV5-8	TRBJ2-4	TGTGCCAGCAGCCCCGGGACAGGGAAAAACATTCAGTACTTC	CASSPGTGKNIQYF